This is a list of T cell receptor beta chains from one sample in a study of radiation and T cells in renal cell carcinoma. TCRdb keeps only in-frame clones here, not all; method: immunoSEQ multiplex PCR. Altogether several thousand clones are present, 50% to 75% being singletons, with the ten largest covering 15% to 20%. Sequencing was performed on tumor tissue, taken from a patient whose treatment included radiotherapy and nephrectomy. The receptors here all came from a man aged 55 to 69 with renal cell carcinoma. CDR3s include the opening cysteine and the closing phenylalanine or tryptophan. A D gene is named only where the DNA matches it firmly. Only some rows state a clone size, as once, few, many or a class for expanded clones.

NA	TRBV6-5	13	TRBJ1-4	NA	CASRTEEASQLFF	TGTGCCAGCAGAACCGAGGAGGCATCCCAACTGTTTTTT
NA	TRBV13	15	TRBJ1-3	NA	CASSSGSSSGNTIYF	TGTGCCAGCAGCTCGGGATCTAGCTCTGGAAACACCATATATTTT
NA	TRBV5-4	15	TRBJ2-2	NA	CASSLDRAGTGELFF	TGTGCCAGCAGCTTGGACAGGGCTGGCACCGGGGAGCTGTTTTTT
NA	TRBV4-3	14	TRBJ1-4	NA	CASSQDLTNEKLFF	TGCGCCAGCAGCCAAGATTTAACTAATGAAAAACTGTTTTTT
NA	TRBV21-1	11	TRBJ2-7	NA	CASRGTYEQYF	TGTGCCAGCAGGGGCACCTACGAGCAGTACTTC
NA	TRBV5-1	15	TRBJ2-7	NA	CASSLALSLNSEQYF	TGCGCCAGCAGCTTGGCCCTCTCACTGAACTCCGAGCAGTACTTC
NA	TRBV9	16	TRBJ2-3	TRBD2	CASSASLAGGPDTQYF	TGTGCCAGCAGCGCCTCGCTAGCGGGAGGGCCAGATACGCAGTATTTT
NA	TRBV10-3	12	TRBJ1-4	NA	CAIGTTNEKLFF	TGTGCCATCGGGACAACTAATGAAAAACTGTTTTTT
NA	TRBV5-1	20	TRBJ2-7	NA	CASSLNLATDGGIAFYEQYF	TGCGCCAGCAGCTTGAATCTTGCTACCGATGGGGGGATAGCCTTCTACGAGCAGTACTTC
few	TRBV6-1	14	TRBJ2-7	TRBD2	CASSVAGGPYEQYF	TGTGCCAGCAGTGTAGCGGGAGGTCCCTACGAGCAGTACTTC
NA	TRBV28	13	TRBJ1-1	NA	CASRGRLNTEAFF	TGTGCCAGCAGGGGACGGCTTAACACTGAAGCTTTCTTT
few	TRBV19	14	TRBJ2-2	NA	CASSINRNTGELFF	TGTGCCAGTAGTATTAACAGGAACACCGGGGAGCTGTTTTTT
NA	TRBV5-4	16	TRBJ2-3	TRBD2	CASSLALAGVQTTQYF	TGTGCCAGCAGCTTGGCTCTGGCGGGAGTACAGACTACGCAGTATTTT
NA	TRBV27	15	TRBJ2-1	NA	CASSLSATEYNEQFF	TGTGCCAGCAGTTTATCCGCGACAGAATACAATGAGCAGTTCTTC
few	TRBV10-1	12	TRBJ1-2	NA	CASSMTSGGYTF	TGCGCCAGCAGTATGACAAGCGGAGGCTACACCTTC
NA	TRBV29-1	16	TRBJ2-5	TRBD2	CSVRSFTGTSGDLQYF	TGCAGCGTTAGATCATTTACCGGGACTAGCGGGGATCTGCAGTACTTC
NA	TRBV25-1	15	TRBJ1-4	TRBD1	CASRRPGGQEGKLFF	TGTGCCAGCAGGCGTCCAGGGGGGCAAGAAGGAAAACTGTTTTTT
NA	TRBV30	15	TRBJ2-2	TRBD2	CAFSQTSGSTGELFF	TGTGCCTTCTCCCAGACTAGCGGGAGCACCGGGGAGCTGTTTTTT
few	TRBV20-1	11	TRBJ1-2	NA	CSATGSYGYTF	TGCAGTGCTACAGGCTCCTATGGCTACACCTTC
medium-sized	TRBV7-6	15	TRBJ2-7	TRBD2	CASSLQASGSGEQYF	TGTGCCAGCAGCTTACAGGCTAGCGGGAGTGGCGAGCAGTACTTC
NA	TRBV5-1	15	TRBJ1-1	NA	CASSSADGLGTEAFF	TGCGCCAGCAGCTCGGCGGACGGTCTGGGGACTGAAGCTTTCTTT
NA	TRBV7-8	13	TRBJ2-7	NA	CASSQVGSYEQYF	TGCGCCAGCAGCCAAGTCGGCTCCTACGAGCAGTACTTC
few	TRBV28	16	TRBJ1-1	TRBD1	CASSSPTGVMNTEAFF	TGTGCCAGCAGTTCCCCGACAGGGGTGATGAACACTGAAGCTTTCTTT
NA	TRBV6-5	13	TRBJ1-2	TRBD1	CASRPGQGLGYTF	TGTGCCAGCAGGCCGGGACAGGGGCTCGGCTACACCTTC
NA	TRBV18	15	TRBJ2-1	TRBD1	CASSPRTGGYNEQFF	TGTGCCAGCTCACCAAGGACAGGGGGGTACAATGAGCAGTTCTTC
NA	TRBV6-1	13	TRBJ1-2	NA	CASDVGANYGYTF	TGTGCCAGCGACGTGGGGGCTAACTATGGCTACACCTTC
few	TRBV13	15	TRBJ2-7	NA	CASSDSRVGSYEQYF	TGTGCCAGCAGCGACTCCAGGGTGGGGTCCTACGAGCAGTACTTC
NA	TRBV4-3	17	TRBJ2-5	TRBD1	CASSPSRGTGRGETQYF	TGCGCCAGCAGCCCCTCCAGGGGGACAGGGAGGGGAGAGACCCAGTACTTC
few	TRBV9	10	TRBJ1-2	NA	CASSGGGYTF	TGTGCCAGCAGCGGAGGTGGCTACACCTTC
few	TRBV11-1	14	TRBJ1-2	NA	CASSPPTLLYGYTF	TGTGCCAGCAGTCCCCCGACATTGCTCTATGGCTACACCTTC
few	TRBV5-6	14	TRBJ1-5	TRBD1	CASSDRGSREPQHF	TGTGCCAGCAGCGACAGGGGGTCAAGGGAGCCCCAGCATTTT
few	TRBV29-1	14	TRBJ2-7	NA	CSILTEDFSYEQYF	TGCAGCATACTGACAGAGGACTTCTCCTACGAGCAGTACTTC
NA	TRBV6-1	13	TRBJ2-1	NA	CASDLTWRNEQFF	TGTGCCAGCGATTTAACCTGGCGAAATGAGCAGTTCTTC
NA	TRBV14	16	TRBJ2-7	NA	CASSPISGSSDYEQYF	TGTGCCAGCAGCCCCATCTCGGGATCAAGTGACTACGAGCAGTACTTC
NA	TRBV9	12	TRBJ1-2	NA	CASSSRGYGYTF	TGTGCCAGCAGCTCCAGGGGTTACGGCTACACCTTC
NA	TRBV19	15	TRBJ2-7	NA	CASSIPGLFLYEQYF	TGTGCCAGTAGTATACCCGGACTCTTCCTCTACGAGCAGTACTTC
NA	TRBV9	16	TRBJ2-2	TRBD2	CASSVVPAGGTGELFF	TGTGCCAGCAGCGTAGTACCAGCGGGGGGCACCGGGGAGCTGTTTTTT
NA	TRBV4-1	15	TRBJ2-5	TRBD2	CASSPNREVQETQYF	TGCGCCAGCAGCCCTAATCGGGAGGTCCAAGAGACCCAGTACTTC
NA	TRBV5-4	12	TRBJ2-3	NA	CASRRDTDTQYF	TGTGCCAGCAGAAGGGACACAGATACGCAGTATTTT
few	TRBV6-1	15	TRBJ1-2	TRBD1	CASSEIRDRGYGYTF	TGTGCCAGCAGTGAAATCCGGGACAGGGGGTATGGCTACACCTTC
NA	TRBV2	17	TRBJ2-4	TRBD2	CASSEERRAGVGDIQYF	TGTGCCAGCAGTGAAGAAAGAAGGGCGGGGGTCGGGGACATTCAGTACTTC
NA	TRBV2	13	TRBJ1-1	NA	CATRLTENTEAFF	TGTGCCACCCGGTTGACAGAGAACACTGAAGCTTTCTTT
NA	TRBV7-9	14	TRBJ1-3	TRBD1	CASSFHRGRNTIYF	TGTGCCAGCAGCTTTCACAGGGGCCGAAACACCATATATTTT
NA	TRBV28	18	TRBJ1-5	TRBD1	CASSLYGTGGVGNQPQHF	TGTGCCAGCAGTTTATACGGGACAGGGGGAGTCGGCAATCAGCCCCAGCATTTT
medium-sized	TRBV5-1	14	TRBJ1-5	TRBD1	CASSPTGGVQPQHF	TGCGCCAGCAGTCCTACAGGGGGGGTTCAGCCCCAGCATTTT
NA	TRBV18	14	TRBJ1-4	NA	CASSARVKNEKLFF	TGTGCCAGCTCTGCAAGGGTGAAAAACGAAAAACTGTTTTTT
NA	TRBV28	16	TRBJ2-7	NA	CASSLPRGGAGHEQYF	TGTGCCAGCAGTTTACCCAGGGGGGGGGCAGGCCACGAGCAGTACTTC
NA	TRBV19	15	TRBJ1-1	NA	CASSISPRRDTEAFF	TGTGCCAGTAGTATTTCCCCCCGCAGGGATACTGAAGCTTTCTTT
NA	TRBV5-1	16	TRBJ1-1	NA	CASSLEPDWGNTEAFF	TGCGCCAGCAGCTTGGAGCCAGACTGGGGTAACACTGAAGCTTTCTTT
NA	TRBV25-1	18	TRBJ2-6	TRBD1	CASSDPGQVGSGANVLTF	TGTGCCAGCAGTGACCCCGGACAGGTGGGCTCTGGGGCCAACGTCCTGACTTTC
few	TRBV5-1	15	TRBJ1-2	TRBD1	CASSLGQGVGYGYTF	TGCGCCAGCAGCTTGGGACAGGGGGTTGGCTATGGCTACACCTTC
NA	TRBV6-1	15	TRBJ1-5	TRBD1	CASRDGQGAVQPQHF	TGTGCCAGCAGGGACGGACAGGGGGCGGTTCAGCCCCAGCATTTT
few	TRBV11-2	13	TRBJ1-1	NA	CASSLGQNTEAFF	TGTGCCAGCAGCTTAGGACAGAACACTGAAGCTTTCTTT
NA	TRBV7-8	16	TRBJ2-7	NA	CASSSDEGDRSYEQYF	TGTGCCAGCAGCTCGGACGAAGGTGACAGATCCTACGAGCAGTACTTC